This TCR beta chain came from a study of blood T cell repertoires in COVID-19. Looking at the study overall: COVID-19 samples collected from the United States, Italy and Spain covered acute and convalescent phases.

The V gene end was trimmed by 4 bases and the J gene end by 3 bases; junction bases not matched to a gene: 5. The CDR3 extends over 15 amino acids. CDR1 is SNHLY, CDR2 FYNNEI, per germline. This table comes from immunoSEQ multiplex PCR, and its TCRdb copy is limited to in-frame clones, with some not included. Of 150,000 or so clones listed, about 82% are singletons. This clone occurred a few times. This clonotype was sampled from a man aged 45-65 years with active or convalescent COVID-19. The chain has TRBV2 and TRBJ2-7; TRBD2 agrees at 11 bases. Sequenced input: peripheral blood. CDR3: CASSAELAGDYEQYF. The CDR3 coding sequence is TGTGCCAGCAGTGCTGAACTAGCGGGAGACTACGAGCAGTACTTC.